Sequencing of this T cell receptor (beta chain) was carried out in a study of cytomegalovirus exposure and HLA in healthy donors. Study in general: When 398 donors were genotyped, approximately 81% of them were found to fall in the Caucasian-associated ancestry cluster.

This CDR3 contains 14 residues. From germline, CDR1 is MNHEY and CDR2 SVGAGI. With V trimmed by 6 bases and J by 2 bases, 2 bases remained unmatched. This clone turned up a few times. Antigen unknown. In the PCR, 60 Vbeta and 13 Jbeta primers were used. Clones were read by immunoSEQ multiplex PCR, and TCRdb kept only the in-frame ones, dropping some. The sample includes about 120,000 clones, 8.5% to 10% of them seen just once. General study findings and limits: In the analysis, some V segments, TRBV6-2 and TRBV6-3 included, were excluded as indistinguishable. In a later analysis, at a false discovery rate of 0.05, roughly 17,000 TCR beta sequences were associated with HLA alleles. The authors later linked a missense DCLRE1C variant to TCR beta V- and J-gene trimming.

The TCR originated in a man aged 25-45 years in good health and CMV-seronegative. The specimen was PBMCs. The chain carries TRBV6-5 and TRBJ2-5; TRBD2 matches at 11 bases. The CDR3 spells CASRLAGAQETQYF. The CDR3 DNA is TGTGCCAGCAGACTAGCGGGGGCACAAGAGACCCAGTACTTC.